The rows below give T cell receptor beta chains drawn from one sample of a study of shared clonotypes between healthy human individuals. Sequencing was performed with immunoSEQ multiplex PCR; in TCRdb, only in-frame clones are kept and a portion is missing. The table lists more than 2,000,000 clones, just over 90% of them singletons, with over 0.12% in the top ten. Sequencing was carried out using naive CD4+ T cells sorted from blood. The receptors stem from a man aged 18 to 29 in good health. The CDR3 runs from the conserved cysteine through the conserved F or W. D genes are given only for firm matches. Size tells how often a clone was seen (once, few, many) or the class of an expanded clone, and some rows leave it out.

CDR3aa: CASWTGYGYTF
CDR3nt: TGTGCCAGCTGGACAGGATATGGCTACACCTTC
d_gene: TRBD1
v_gene: TRBV5-8
j_gene: TRBJ1-2
abundance: .

CDR3aa: CASSLGLGGVPYEQYF
CDR3nt: TGTGCCAGCAGCTTAGGGTTGGGGGGGGTGCCCTACGAGCAGTACTTC
d_gene: TRBD2
v_gene: TRBV7-6
j_gene: TRBJ2-7
abundance: once

CDR3aa: CASNAGVTAFF
CDR3nt: TGTGCCAGCAACGCAGGGGTGACTGCTTTCTTT
d_gene: .
v_gene: TRBV6-5
j_gene: TRBJ1-1
abundance: .

CDR3aa: CASSELQAGTGELFF
CDR3nt: TGTGCCAGCAGTGAACTTCAAGCGGGCACCGGGGAGCTGTTTTTT
d_gene: .
v_gene: TRBV2
j_gene: TRBJ2-2
abundance: .

CDR3aa: CASSPLDRGANSPLHF
CDR3nt: TGTGCCAGTAGCCCCCTGGACAGGGGGGCTAATTCACCCCTCCACTTT
d_gene: TRBD1
v_gene: TRBV19
j_gene: TRBJ1-6
abundance: .

CDR3aa: CAWSVQSGPSGQQFF
CDR3nt: TGTGCCTGGAGTGTACAATCAGGGCCTAGCGGGCAGCAGTTCTTC
d_gene: TRBD2
v_gene: TRBV30
j_gene: TRBJ2-1
abundance: .

CDR3aa: CASNLLRTGGIYEQYF
CDR3nt: TGTGCCAGCAACTTACTTAGGACAGGGGGCATCTACGAGCAGTACTTC
d_gene: TRBD1
v_gene: TRBV28
j_gene: TRBJ2-7
abundance: .

CDR3aa: CASSLSVGRGAYNEQFF
CDR3nt: TGTGCCAGCAGCTTAAGTGTGGGGCGGGGGGCCTACAATGAGCAGTTCTTC
d_gene: TRBD2
v_gene: TRBV7-8
j_gene: TRBJ2-1
abundance: once

CDR3aa: CASSLQQAPEQFF
CDR3nt: TGCGCCAGCAGCTTGCAGCAGGCTCCCGAGCAGTTCTTC
d_gene: .
v_gene: TRBV5-1
j_gene: TRBJ2-1
abundance: .

CDR3aa: CSVAGLYEQYF
CDR3nt: TGCAGCGTTGCGGGCCTCTACGAGCAGTACTTC
d_gene: .
v_gene: TRBV29-1
j_gene: TRBJ2-7
abundance: .

CDR3aa: CASSLGSGGFDEQFF
CDR3nt: TGCGCCAGCAGCTTGGGGTCGGGAGGGTTCGATGAGCAGTTCTTC
d_gene: TRBD2
v_gene: TRBV5-1
j_gene: TRBJ2-1
abundance: .

CDR3aa: CASSQEDFSSYEQYF
CDR3nt: TGCGCCAGCAGCCAAGAAGACTTCAGCTCCTACGAGCAGTACTTC
d_gene: .
v_gene: TRBV4-1
j_gene: TRBJ2-7
abundance: .

CDR3aa: CASSPRGGIEANYGYTF
CDR3nt: TGTGCCAGCAGCCCACGGGGCGGGATAGAGGCTAACTATGGCTACACCTTC
d_gene: .
v_gene: TRBV7-3
j_gene: TRBJ1-2
abundance: .

CDR3aa: CSASPETELFF
CDR3nt: TGCAGTGCTAGTCCTGAGACCGAACTGTTTTTT
d_gene: .
v_gene: TRBV20-1
j_gene: TRBJ1-4
abundance: .

CDR3aa: CASSLERGNEKLFF
CDR3nt: TGCGCCAGCAGCTTGGAAAGGGGTAATGAAAAACTGTTTTTT
d_gene: .
v_gene: TRBV5-1
j_gene: TRBJ1-4
abundance: .

CDR3aa: CASSPLRGGARHRPLHF
CDR3nt: TGTGCCAGCAGCCCACTAAGAGGAGGGGCCAGGCACAGGCCCCTCCACTTT
d_gene: .
v_gene: TRBV9
j_gene: TRBJ1-6
abundance: .

CDR3aa: CASSDGLAGAVDTQYF
CDR3nt: TGTGCCAGCAGCGATGGACTAGCGGGAGCGGTAGATACGCAGTATTTT
d_gene: TRBD2
v_gene: TRBV2
j_gene: TRBJ2-3
abundance: .

CDR3aa: CAPRGQHPGTGELFF
CDR3nt: TGTGCCCCCAGGGGGCAGCATCCGGGTACCGGGGAGCTGTTTTTT
d_gene: .
v_gene: TRBV21-1
j_gene: TRBJ2-2
abundance: .

CDR3aa: CASGTPGTDTQYF
CDR3nt: TGTGCCAGCGGCACCCCTGGGACAGATACGCAGTATTTT
d_gene: .
v_gene: TRBV7-9
j_gene: TRBJ2-3
abundance: .

CDR3aa: CAIRPPGANNEQFF
CDR3nt: TGTGCCATCAGGCCCCCAGGGGCGAACAATGAGCAGTTCTTC
d_gene: .
v_gene: TRBV10-3
j_gene: TRBJ2-1
abundance: .

CDR3aa: CASSPGQVLSGNTIYF
CDR3nt: TGTGCCAGCAGCCCCGGACAGGTACTCTCTGGAAACACCATATATTTT
d_gene: TRBD1
v_gene: TRBV4-2
j_gene: TRBJ1-3
abundance: .

CDR3aa: CASSMTGSTGELFF
CDR3nt: TGTGCCAGTAGTATGACTGGCAGCACCGGGGAGCTGTTTTTT
d_gene: .
v_gene: TRBV19
j_gene: TRBJ2-2
abundance: .

CDR3aa: CASSSGTSKNIQYF
CDR3nt: TGTGCCAGCAGTTCGGGGACCTCCAAAAACATTCAGTACTTC
d_gene: .
v_gene: TRBV28
j_gene: TRBJ2-4
abundance: .

CDR3aa: CARSFFGTGAKLPPYEQYF
CDR3nt: TGTGCCAGAAGCTTCTTCGGGACAGGGGCAAAACTACCTCCCTACGAGCAGTACTTC
d_gene: TRBD1
v_gene: TRBV5-3
j_gene: TRBJ2-7
abundance: .

CDR3aa: CASSYSGEANAQYF
CDR3nt: TGTGCCAGCAGTTACTCAGGGGAGGCGAACGCCCAGTACTTC
d_gene: .
v_gene: TRBV6-5
j_gene: TRBJ2-5
abundance: .

CDR3aa: CASQPFGQGSYEQYF
CDR3nt: TGTGCCAGCCAGCCCTTCGGACAGGGCTCCTACGAGCAGTACTTC
d_gene: TRBD1
v_gene: TRBV2
j_gene: TRBJ2-7
abundance: .

CDR3aa: CASSPGQSTYEQYF
CDR3nt: TGTGCCAGCTCACCGGGACAGAGTACCTACGAGCAGTACTTC
d_gene: TRBD1
v_gene: TRBV18
j_gene: TRBJ2-7
abundance: .

CDR3aa: CASSLEAGGHTGELFF
CDR3nt: TGCGCCAGCAGCTTGGAAGCGGGGGGTCACACCGGGGAGCTGTTTTTT
d_gene: TRBD2
v_gene: TRBV5-1
j_gene: TRBJ2-2
abundance: .

CDR3aa: CASSPGALGGQYF
CDR3nt: TGTGCCAGCTCACCCGGGGCGCTGGGGGGACAGTACTTC
d_gene: .
v_gene: TRBV18
j_gene: TRBJ2-7
abundance: .

CDR3aa: CASSLDGRRETQYF
CDR3nt: TGCGCCAGCAGCTTGGACGGGAGGAGGGAGACCCAGTACTTC
d_gene: TRBD2
v_gene: TRBV5-1
j_gene: TRBJ2-5
abundance: .

CDR3aa: CASSMTSAGDTQYF
CDR3nt: TGTGCCAGCAGCATGACTAGCGCCGGAGATACGCAGTATTTT
d_gene: TRBD2
v_gene: TRBV5-4
j_gene: TRBJ2-3
abundance: .

CDR3aa: CASSEWESGRGSVGTQYF
CDR3nt: TGTGCCAGCAGTGAATGGGAATCTGGGCGGGGGTCAGTGGGTACGCAGTATTTT
d_gene: TRBD2
v_gene: TRBV6-1
j_gene: TRBJ2-3
abundance: .

CDR3aa: CASSGQGTDTQYF
CDR3nt: TGTGCCAGCAGCGGACAGGGGACAGATACGCAGTATTTT
d_gene: TRBD1
v_gene: TRBV7-9
j_gene: TRBJ2-3
abundance: .